These 2 T cell receptor beta chains came from one sample sequenced in a study of blood T cell repertoires in COVID-19. Using immunoSEQ multiplex PCR, the repertoire was profiled, and TCRdb retains in-frame clones only, with some absent. Here the sample spans tens of thousands of clones, about four fifths being singletons. Sequenced input: peripheral blood. The receptors were sampled from a man older than 75 with COVID-19, enrolled during active disease.

The table lists this clone with a few counts. The chain is built from TRBV28 and TRBJ1-4; D possibly corresponds to TRBD1 (5 bases). The CDR3 spans 13 residues. V was trimmed by 8 bases and J by 5 bases, leaving 12 bases between them. Per the germline V gene, CDR1 is MDHEN and CDR2 is SYDVKM. The CDR3, as DNA: TGTGCCAGCGTCGACAGCGGGAATGAAAAACTGTTTTTT. This codes for CASVDSGNEKLFF. The full variable domain, with the rest looked up from reference TRBV28 and TRBJ1-4, is DVKVTQSSRYLVKRTGEKVFLECVQDMDHENMFWYRQDPGLGLRLIYFSYDVKMKEKGDIPEGYSVSREKKERFSLILESASTNQTSMYLCASVDSGNEKLFFGSGTQLSVL.

The rearrangement uses TRBV27 and TRBJ1-5; 9 nucleotides agree with TRBD1. V gave up 8 bases and J gave up 1 base; unmatched junction bases: 12. This CDR3 spans 17 amino acids. Germline-derived CDR1 and CDR2 are MNHEY and SMNVEV (reference sequence). The CDR3 loop reads CASCPGTGNGSNQPQHF. The CDR3 coding sequence is TGTGCCAGCTGTCCCGGGACAGGGAACGGCAGCAATCAGCCCCAGCATTTT.